A single sample gave rise to the 15 T cell receptor beta chains below, sequenced in a study of shared clonotypes between healthy human individuals. The assay was immunoSEQ multiplex PCR, and TCRdb's table has in-frame clones only and misses some. The table includes 2.3 million or so clones, 85% to 95% detected once. Material for sequencing was naive CD4+ T cells from PBMCs. The subset denotes: CD45RA+ positively selected. The origin of the receptors is a man younger than 35 in good health. Some clones in this sample may be carry-over from other donors' samples.

With regard to this clone: Other DNA sequences from this sample encode an identical CDR3 as well. V is TRBV18 and J is TRBJ1-5; 8 nucleotides line up with TRBD1. In germline, CDR1 is KGHSH, CDR2 LQKENI. The CDR3 is 15 amino acids. V lost 3 bases to trimming and J lost 0 bases; unmatched junction nucleotides: 1. The CDR3 DNA reads TGTGCCAGCTCACCGACAGGGGATAGCAATCAGCCCCAGCATTTT. Protein product: CASSPTGDSNQPQHF.

The chain carries TRBV11-3 and TRBJ2-2; D unclear. Germline loops: CDR1 SGHNT, CDR2 YENEEA. The CDR3 consists of 17 residues. Trimming shortened V by 1 base and J by 3 bases, and 15 bases separated the two germline ends. CDR3 DNA sequence: TGTGCCAGCAGCTTAGTGGTACAGACCCGATACACCGGGGAGCTGTTTTTT. It encodes CASSLVVQTRYTGELFF.

The chain is built from TRBV6-4 and TRBJ1-2; TRBD1 aligns across 9 bases. Germline V gene data show CDR1 as MRHNA and CDR2 as SNTAGT. The CDR3 has 16 amino acids. V dropped 8 bases and J dropped 2; count of bases not matched to a gene: 12. The CDR3 DNA reads as TGTGCCAGCTCCCAAGGGGACAGGGCCTTGAACTATGGCTACACCTTC. Protein: CASSQGDRALNYGYTF.

V and J are TRBV15 and TRBJ1-1; no clear D. V was trimmed by 1 base and J by 4 bases, leaving 4 bases between them. The CDR3 runs to 12 residues. Germline CDR1 is LNHNV and CDR2 is YYDKDF (reference sequence). The CDR3 is CATSRAVTEAFF. CDR3 nucleotides: TGTGCCACCAGCAGAGCGGTCACTGAAGCTTTCTTT.

This clone has just one count. The V call is TRBV7-6, the J call TRBJ1-3; D remains unclear. CDR3 length: 13 residues. Germline-derived CDR1 and CDR2 are SGHVS and FNYEAQ. V was trimmed by 2 bases and J by 4 bases, leaving 6 bases between them. Here the CDR3 reads CASSLKTGNTIYF. CDR3 DNA sequence: TGTGCCAGCAGCTTAAAGACGGGAAACACCATATATTTT.

This clone has a single count. The gene calls are TRBV10-3 and TRBJ2-7, with 10 positions matching TRBD1. The V gene's germline CDR1 is ENHRY and CDR2 SYGVKD. V shed 8 bases and J 3 bases; nucleotides not matched to a gene: 10. The CDR3 extends over 15 amino acids. The CDR3 DNA reads as TGTGCCATCCGCGAGAGGACAGGGGGGGACTACGAGCAGTACTTC. It translates to CAIRERTGGDYEQYF.

The V gene is TRBV7-9, the J gene TRBJ1-2, with 8 bases aligning to TRBD1. V lost 2 bases, J lost 2 bases, and 4 bases stayed unmatched. The V gene's germline CDR1 is SEHNR and CDR2 FQNEAQ (reference sequence). CDR3 length: 15 residues. The CDR3 sequence: CASSLSGGRNYGYTF. CDR3 DNA sequence: TGTGCCAGCAGCTTATCAGGGGGCAGAAACTATGGCTACACCTTC.

The chain uses TRBV29-1 and TRBJ2-5; D is uncertain. Trimming left V 3 bases short and J 7 bases short, with 21 bases between. The CDR3 is 15 amino acids. Germline V gene lookup returns CDR1 SQVTM and CDR2 ANQGSEA. Here the CDR3 DNA reads TGCAGCGTTGAGCGACTTCTTTCCGCAAATGGGACCCAGTACTTC. As protein: CSVERLLSANGTQYF.

This chain links TRBV7-9 with TRBJ1-4, with 7 positions matching TRBD1. The CDR3 totals 16 residues. Germline V gene sequence: CDR1 SEHNR, CDR2 FQNEAQ (reference sequence). The V gene end was trimmed by 5 bases and the J gene end by 5 bases; junction bases not matched to a gene: 11. CDR3 nucleotide sequence: TGTGCCAGCAGCCTAGGGGGCCGTACGACGAATGAAAAACTGTTTTTT. Amino acids: CASSLGGRTTNEKLFF.

As regards this clone: Different DNA sequences within this sample yield the same CDR3. The chain couples TRBV5-1 to TRBJ2-1; 8 bases are shared with TRBD2. V was pared by 4 bases and J by 2 bases, with 5 bases of the junction left unmatched. The germline gives CDR1 SGHRS, CDR2 YFSETQ. There are 15 residues in the CDR3. This chain's CDR3 is CASSPGLAAYNEQFF. The CDR3 DNA follows: TGCGCCAGCAGCCCCGGACTAGCTGCCTACAATGAGCAGTTCTTC. Looking up the rest from reference TRBV5-1 and TRBJ2-1 gives the full variable domain: KAGVTQTPRYLIKTRGQQVTLSCSPISGHRSVSWYQQTPGQGLQFLFEYFSETQRNKGNFPGRFSGRQFSNSRSEMNVSTLELGDSALYLCASSPGLAAYNEQFFGPGTRLTVL.

In nucleotides, the CDR3 is TGTGCCAGCAGTTCGCCGGGACAGGGAGTTCGAAAACTGTTTTTT. Translation: CASSSPGQGVRKLFF. The chain is built from TRBV28 and TRBJ1-4; 9 bases map to TRBD1. V gave up 4 bases and J gave up 10 bases; unmatched junction bases: 10. This CDR3 comprises 15 residues. The germline CDR1 and CDR2 sequences are MDHEN and SYDVKM.

This chain uses TRBV6-1 with TRBJ2-5; D may be TRBD1 (6 bases). The CDR3 sequence is 17 residues long. Germline CDR1 MNHNS, CDR2 SASEGT. V gave up 1 base and J gave up 0 bases, with 15 bases separating them. The CDR3, as DNA: TGTGCCAGCAGTGAAGGCAGGGGCTCTAAGTACCAAGAGACCCAGTACTTC. Translation: CASSEGRGSKYQETQYF.

The rearrangement links TRBV9 to TRBJ2-1, with 7 bases that match TRBD2. Per the germline V gene, CDR1 is SGDLS and CDR2 is YYNGEE. CDR3 length: 16 residues. Losses at the gene ends were 0 bases for V and 9 bases for J; bases not matched to a gene: 12. The CDR3 DNA reads as TGTGCCAGCAGCGTAGAAGGCGGGGGTGCTGTTGGTGAGCAGTTCTTC. Its protein is CASSVEGGGAVGEQFF.

The chain combines TRBV25-1 with TRBJ2-1; 10 nucleotides match TRBD2. Germline CDR1 MGHDK, CDR2 SYGVNS. The CDR3 sequence is 14 residues long. The V gene end was trimmed by 8 bases and the J gene end by 4 bases; junction bases not matched to a gene: 5. As DNA, the CDR3 is TGTGCCAGCCGGGGGACTAGCGTATACAATGAGCAGTTCTTC. Its translation: CASRGTSVYNEQFF.

The chain uses TRBV10-1 and TRBJ2-1; 9 bases line up with TRBD1. The CDR3 is 15 residues long. Germline loops: CDR1 WNHNN, CDR2 SYGVQD (reference sequence). Germline trimming cut 8 bases from V and 3 bases from J; bases unmatched to any gene: 8. For the CDR3, the DNA is TGCGCCAGCTCCCTTGGGGACAGGGACTACAATGAGCAGTTCTTC. Its translation is CASSLGDRDYNEQFF.